The 20 T cell receptor beta chains below were found in one sample sequenced in a study of blood T cell repertoires in COVID-19. Only in-frame clones appear in the TCRdb table, and some are missing; sequencing was by immunoSEQ multiplex PCR. The sample shows about 170,000 clones, 70% to 90% of them seen only once. Material for sequencing was peripheral blood. The source of these receptors is a man aged 35-49 years who had recovered from COVID-19.

V gene TRBV11-3 combines with J gene TRBJ2-5; TRBD1 is a possible D gene (6 bases). Trimming cost V 5 bases and J 5 bases, with 12 bases left between them. This CDR3 comprises 13 residues. CDR1 and CDR2 (germline): SGHNT, YENEEA. CDR3 protein: CASSPERGETQYF. The CDR3 nucleotides are TGTGCCAGCAGCCCGGAGAGGGGGGAGACCCAGTACTTC.

The J gene is TRBJ2-2, the V gene TRBV9, with D possibly being TRBD2 (6 bases). This CDR3 has 14 residues. V was trimmed by 4 bases and J by 4 bases, leaving 11 bases between them. The germline CDR1 and CDR2 sequences are SGDLS and YYNGEE. Written as DNA, the CDR3 is TGTGCCAGCAGCCCAGGGACTTTCACCGGGGAGCTGTTTTTT. This encodes CASSPGTFTGELFF.

This sequence joins TRBV7-8 and TRBJ2-3; 10 nucleotides match TRBD2. Germline-derived CDR1 and CDR2 are SGHVS and FQNEAQ. CDR3 size: 16 residues. The trim removed 1 base at V and 6 bases at J, leaving 7 bases unmatched. The CDR3 is CASSLGVLAGMDTQYF. CDR3 DNA sequence: TGTGCCAGCAGCTTAGGGGTACTAGCGGGAATGGATACGCAGTATTTT.

This clone was detected once. The chain carries TRBV18 and TRBJ2-7; 7 nucleotides align to TRBD2. This CDR3 region has 16 residues. The junction had 10 bases not matched to a gene; V was cut back by 5 bases and J by 0 bases. Looked up from germline, CDR1 is KGHSH and CDR2 is LQKENI. CDR3 loop: CASSAHSGSISYEQYF. CDR3 nucleotide sequence: TGTGCCAGCTCAGCCCATAGCGGGTCAATCTCCTACGAGCAGTACTTC.

The chain is built from TRBV9 and TRBJ2-7; 7 bases map to TRBD2. The CDR3 runs 14 residues. After removal of 4 bases from V and 4 bases from J, the junction contained 8 bases not matched to a gene. In germline, CDR1 is SGDLS, CDR2 YYNGEE. The CDR3 nucleotides are TGTGCCAGCAGCCCCACGGGGGGAACTTACGAGCAGTACTTC. The encoded protein is CASSPTGGTYEQYF.

This chain links TRBV24-1 with TRBJ2-1, with D tentatively TRBD1 (6 bases). V lost 5 bases and J lost 12, with 10 bases in between. In germline, CDR1 is KGHDR, CDR2 SFDVKD. The CDR3 consists of 11 residues. The CDR3 DNA reads TGTGCCACCAGTGCAGGGGCGCGGCAGTTCTTC. This sequence encodes CATSAGARQFF.

This chain uses TRBV9 with TRBJ2-1; 13 bases agree with TRBD2. The trim removed 2 bases at V and 10 bases at J, leaving 6 bases unmatched. This CDR3 contains 15 residues. CDR1 and CDR2 (germline): SGDLS, YYNGEE. CDR3 amino acids: CASSVGLAGVREQFF. CDR3 in DNA: TGTGCCAGCAGCGTCGGACTAGCGGGAGTGAGGGAGCAGTTCTTC.

The chain couples TRBV13 to TRBJ1-1; no clear D gene. Germline V gene lookup returns CDR1 PRHDT and CDR2 FYEKMQ (reference sequence). This CDR3 is 14 amino acids long. Trimming left V 5 bases short and J 0 bases short, with 10 bases between. In DNA, the CDR3 is TGTGCCAGCAGCCCAAACGGTATGAACACTGAAGCTTTCTTT. Translation: CASSPNGMNTEAFF.

The chain couples TRBV9 to TRBJ2-2; a possible D gene is TRBD1 (6 bases). CDR1 and CDR2 (germline): SGDLS, YYNGEE. The length of the CDR3 is 15 residues. V shed 4 bases and J shed 0 bases, with 10 bases lying between them. CDR3 sequence: CASSLRGSNTGELFF. The CDR3, as DNA: TGTGCCAGCAGCCTAAGGGGGTCGAACACCGGGGAGCTGTTTTTT.

The V and J genes are TRBV11-2 and TRBJ1-2; 7 bases align to TRBD1. With 1 base clipped from V and 4 bases from J, the junction kept 6 bases outside the gene matches. This CDR3 contains 15 residues. Germline V CDR1 and CDR2: SGHAT, FQNNGV. The DNA of the CDR3 is TGTGCCAGCAGCTTAGGGACCGGGACAGCCTATGGCTACACCTTC. Translating gives CASSLGTGTAYGYTF.

V gene TRBV21-1 combines with J gene TRBJ1-5; the D call in the table, TRBD1, was not verified against the DNA. TRBV21-1 is labeled a pseudogene. The CDR3 runs 14 residues. The CDR3 DNA reads as TGTGCCAGCAGCAAAACAGGTAGCAATCAGCCCCAGCATTTT. Its translation: CASSKTGSNQPQHF.

This chain links TRBV15 with TRBJ2-5; D remains unclear. In germline, CDR1 is LNHNV, CDR2 YYDKDF (reference sequence). V lost 4 bases and J lost 2, with 11 bases in between. The CDR3 covers 14 residues. The CDR3 region has the DNA TGTGCCACCAGCAATCAAGCGACGCAAGAGACCCAGTACTTC. Translated: CATSNQATQETQYF.

This rearrangement joins TRBV4-1 to TRBJ1-5; D gene ambiguous. The germline gives CDR1 MGHRA, CDR2 YSYEKL. Trimming pared 2 bases from V and 7 bases from J, leaving 18 bases between. This CDR3 is 16 amino acids long. DNA for the CDR3: TGCGCCAGCAGCCAAATTGTTGAGGTACTACGGCAGCCCCAGCATTTT. Its translation is CASSQIVEVLRQPQHF.

This CDR3 is CAISGTSGGGEETQYF. CDR3 coding DNA: TGTGCCATCAGTGGGACTAGCGGGGGGGGAGAGGAGACCCAGTACTTC. The chain employs TRBV10-3 and TRBJ2-5; TRBD2 matches 15 bases. Germline values: CDR1 ENHRY, CDR2 SYGVKD. V shed 4 bases, J shed 5 bases, and the junction held 5 bases outside the gene matches. The CDR3 totals 16 residues.

This chain joins TRBV19 and TRBJ1-1; D not certain. The CDR3 contains 13 residues. Per germline, CDR1 LNHDA and CDR2 SQIVND (reference sequence). V lost 3 bases to trimming and J lost 0 bases, with 5 bases between them. Written as DNA, the CDR3 is TGTGCCAGTAGTATGGGCCTGAACACTGAAGCTTTCTTT. Its translation: CASSMGLNTEAFF.

V and J are TRBV6-5 and TRBJ2-7, with 7 bases matching TRBD2. CDR1 and CDR2 (germline): MNHEY, SVGAGI. Trimming removed 2 bases from V and 8 bases from J; junction bases left unmatched: 12. This CDR3 comprises 15 residues. CDR3 bases: TGTGCCAGCAGTTACAAGGGGACTACTCTAGAGAAGCAGTACTTC. Translating it yields CASSYKGTTLEKQYF.

J is TRBJ2-3 and V is TRBV5-1; TRBD2 matches at 8 bases. Germline CDR1 and CDR2: SGHRS and YFSETQ. The CDR3 is 14 residues long. V lost 7 bases, J lost 2 bases, and 6 bases stayed unmatched. CDR3 residues: CASWAGGNTDTQYF. The CDR3 nucleotides read TGCGCCAGCTGGGCGGGAGGAAACACAGATACGCAGTATTTT. Full variable domain (remainder filled in from reference TRBV5-1 and TRBJ2-3): KAGVTQTPRYLIKTRGQQVTLSCSPISGHRSVSWYQQTPGQGLQFLFEYFSETQRNKGNFPGRFSGRQFSNSRSEMNVSTLELGDSALYLCASWAGGNTDTQYFGPGTRLTVL.

V gene TRBV18 combines with J gene TRBJ2-2, with TRBD2 matching 15 bases. CDR1 is KGHSH and CDR2 is LQKENI in the germline V gene. CDR3 length: 17 amino acids. The V gene end was trimmed by 2 bases and the J gene end by 4 bases; junction bases not matched to a gene: 2. The CDR3 loop is CASSPGLAGGLTGELFF. Written as DNA, the CDR3 is TGTGCCAGCTCACCAGGACTAGCGGGAGGGCTCACCGGGGAGCTGTTTTTT.

The chain recombines TRBV2 with TRBJ2-5; 11 bases are a match to TRBD2. CDR1 SNHLY and CDR2 FYNNEI come from the germline V gene. V lost 3 bases and J lost 0; bases outside the gene matches: 9. The CDR3 length is 18 residues. Here the CDR3 DNA reads TGTGCCAGCAGTGATCCATTAGCGGGAGGGCGGAACCAAGAGACCCAGTACTTC. Its translation is CASSDPLAGGRNQETQYF.

The chain carries TRBV4-3 and TRBJ2-6; TRBD2 matches 11 bases. The V gene end was trimmed by 0 bases and the J gene end by 0 bases; junction bases not matched to a gene: 7. The germline V gene encodes CDR1 LGHNA and CDR2 YSLEER. The CDR3 spans 20 residues. The CDR3 bases are TGCGCCAGCAGCCAAGAGTCTAGCGGGGGGCCGTTCTCTGGGGCCAACGTCCTGACTTTC. It is translated as CASSQESSGGPFSGANVLTF.